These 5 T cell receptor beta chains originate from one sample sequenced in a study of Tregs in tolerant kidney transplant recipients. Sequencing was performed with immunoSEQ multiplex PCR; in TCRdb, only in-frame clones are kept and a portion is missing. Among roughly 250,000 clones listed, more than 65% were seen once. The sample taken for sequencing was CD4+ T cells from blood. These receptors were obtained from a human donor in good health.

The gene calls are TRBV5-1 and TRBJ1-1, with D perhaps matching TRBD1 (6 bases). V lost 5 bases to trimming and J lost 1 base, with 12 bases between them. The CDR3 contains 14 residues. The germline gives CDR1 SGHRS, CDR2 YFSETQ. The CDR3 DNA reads TGCGCCAGCAGTCTGGGGGCAGGGAACACTGAAGCTTTCTTT. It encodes CASSLGAGNTEAFF.

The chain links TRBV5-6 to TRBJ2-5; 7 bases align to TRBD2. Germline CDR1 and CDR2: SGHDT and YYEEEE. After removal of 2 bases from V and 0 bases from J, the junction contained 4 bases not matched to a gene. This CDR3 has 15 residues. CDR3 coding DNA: TGTGCCAGCAGCTTCCAGCGGGAATACCAAGAGACCCAGTACTTC. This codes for CASSFQREYQETQYF.

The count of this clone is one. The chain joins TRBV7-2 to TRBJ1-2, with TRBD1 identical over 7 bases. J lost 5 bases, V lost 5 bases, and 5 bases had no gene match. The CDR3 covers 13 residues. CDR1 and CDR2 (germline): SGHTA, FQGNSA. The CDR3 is CASSLQTGYGYTF. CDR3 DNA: TGTGCCAGCAGCCTACAGACAGGGTATGGCTACACCTTC. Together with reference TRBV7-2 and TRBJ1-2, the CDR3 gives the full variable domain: GAGVSQSPSNKVTEKGKDVELRCDPISGHTALYWYRQSLGQGLEFLIYFQGNSAPDKSGLPSDRFSAERTGGSVSTLTIQRTQQEDSAVYLCASSLQTGYGYTFGSGTRLTVV.

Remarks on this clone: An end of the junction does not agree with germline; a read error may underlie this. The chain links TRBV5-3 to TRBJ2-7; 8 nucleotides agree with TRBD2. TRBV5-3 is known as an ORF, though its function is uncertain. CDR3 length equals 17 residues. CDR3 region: CARSLRRGEPTSHEQYF. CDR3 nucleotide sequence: TGTGCCAGAAGCTTGAGGCGGGGGGAACCGACCTCCCACGAGCAGTACTTC.

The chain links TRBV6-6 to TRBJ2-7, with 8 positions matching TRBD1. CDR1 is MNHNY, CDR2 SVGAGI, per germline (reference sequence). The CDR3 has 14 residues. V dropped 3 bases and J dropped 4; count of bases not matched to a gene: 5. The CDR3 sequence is CASSYLGQAYEQYF. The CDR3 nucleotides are TGTGCCAGCAGTTATTTGGGACAGGCGTACGAGCAGTACTTC.